Listed below are T cell receptor beta chains from one sample, sequenced in a study of a mutant IDH1 vaccine in newly diagnosed glioma. TCRdb's table, derived via immunoSEQ multiplex PCR, lists solely in-frame clones and lacks some. The data hold roughly 40,000 clones, with more than 85% observed a single time. These TCRs are of unknown antigen specificity. This sample comprised PBMCs, obtained from a glioma patient whose treatment included an IDH1 peptide vaccine. Receptor source: a man in his forties or fifties with glioma. Both conserved end residues are part of each CDR3. D genes are given only for firm matches. Where a row states a size, it is once, few, many or the class of an expanded clone; other rows omit it.

>TRBJ1-2|.|TRBV29-1|.
CSVEGQNGYTF
TGCAGCGTTGAGGGCCAGAATGGCTACACCTTC
>TRBJ1-2|.|TRBV7-9|.
CASSRRAVWGGYTF
TGTGCCAGCAGCCGAAGGGCCGTTTGGGGTGGCTACACCTTC
>TRBJ1-6|.|TRBV6-5|.
CASTPEVEGSPLHF
TGTGCCAGCACACCCGAAGTGGAGGGCTCACCCCTCCACTTT
>TRBJ1-1|TRBD1|TRBV13|once
CASSQDRAGTEAFF
TGTGCCAGCAGCCAGGACAGGGCAGGCACTGAAGCTTTCTTT
>TRBJ2-1|TRBD2|TRBV28|once
CASSPSGTSGRRNEQFF
TGTGCCAGCAGCCCTTCCGGGACTAGCGGGAGAAGGAATGAGCAGTTCTTC
>TRBJ2-4|TRBD1|TRBV9|.
CASSPTGGSVDIQYF
TGTGCCAGCAGCCCCACAGGGGGCTCGGTAGACATTCAGTACTTC
>TRBJ2-5|TRBD1|TRBV18|.
CASSPGQQETQYF
TGTGCCAGCTCACCGGGACAGCAAGAGACCCAGTACTTC
>TRBJ1-3|.|TRBV5-5|.
CASSLELGNTIYF
TGTGCCAGCAGCTTGGAGCTTGGAAACACCATATATTTT
>TRBJ1-2|.|TRBV9|.
CASSVTDTVYGYTF
TGTGCCAGCAGCGTAACAGATACCGTCTATGGCTACACCTTC
>TRBJ2-3|.|TRBV6-1|once
CASSEEGADTQYF
TGTGCCAGCAGTGAAGAAGGGGCAGATACGCAGTATTTT
>TRBJ1-2|.|TRBV19|.
CASSIDLEGDGYTF
TGTGCCAGTAGTATAGATCTTGAAGGGGATGGCTACACCTTC
>TRBJ1-1|TRBD1|TRBV14|.
CASSQQGAAKRTEAFF
TGTGCCAGCAGCCAACAGGGGGCTGCTAAACGCACTGAAGCTTTCTTT
>TRBJ1-5|.|TRBV27|.
CASSFVSDSNQPQHF
TGTGCCAGCAGTTTCGTCAGTGATAGCAATCAGCCCCAGCATTTT
>TRBJ2-3|TRBD2|TRBV29-1|.
CSVSGAGGGTDTQYF
TGCAGCGTTTCAGGGGCGGGAGGGGGTACAGATACGCAGTATTTT
>TRBJ1-5|.|TRBV6-1|.
CASSEALLNQPQHF
TGTGCCAGCAGTGAGGCCCTACTCAATCAGCCCCAGCATTTT
>TRBJ2-7|.|TRBV15|once
CATSSGQTESGEYF
TGTGCCACCAGCAGTGGACAAACCGAGTCCGGGGAGTACTTC
>TRBJ2-7|.|TRBV21-1|.
CASSKSAPGPPYFYEQYF
TGTGCCAGCAGCAAATCGGCTCCAGGGCCCCCCTACTTCTACGAGCAGTACTTC
>TRBJ2-7|.|TRBV6-6|.
CASSRGGAGPQYF
TGTGCCAGCAGCCGGGGTGGGGCGGGGCCCCAGTACTTC
>TRBJ1-1|.|TRBV9|.
CASSVDGRENTEAFF
TGTGCCAGCAGCGTAGACGGCAGGGAGAACACTGAAGCTTTCTTT
>TRBJ2-7|.|TRBV29-1|once
CSVEDRAYEQYF
TGCAGCGTTGAGGACAGAGCCTACGAGCAGTACTTC
>TRBJ2-5|.|TRBV29-1|.
CSVGLEYQETQYF
TGCAGCGTTGGGTTGGAGTACCAAGAGACCCAGTACTTC
>TRBJ2-1|TRBD2|TRBV7-6|.
CASSSGTSGGGQFF
TGTGCCAGCAGCTCCGGGACTAGCGGGGGGGGACAGTTCTTC
>TRBJ1-1|.|TRBV7-2|.
CASSLKVGYTEAFF
TGTGCCAGCAGCTTAAAAGTGGGGTATACTGAAGCTTTCTTT
>TRBJ2-7|TRBD1|TRBV4-1|.
CASSQEDRVFDEQYF
TGCGCCAGCAGCCAAGAGGACAGGGTATTCGACGAGCAGTACTTC
>TRBJ2-7|.|TRBV7-9|.
CASSLTHRTALYEQYF
TGTGCCAGCAGCTTAACACACAGGACAGCATTATACGAGCAGTACTTC
>TRBJ1-4|TRBD1|TRBV5-8|.
CASSAKQGVGEKLFF
TGTGCCAGCAGCGCCAAACAGGGGGTCGGTGAAAAACTGTTTTTT
>TRBJ1-5|.|TRBV7-2|.
CASSLGVNQPQHF
TGTGCCAGCAGCTTAGGGGTTAATCAGCCCCAGCATTTT
>TRBJ1-2|.|TRBV4-1|.
CASSQKGGDTF
TGCGCCAGCAGCCAGAAGGGGGGGGACACCTTC
>TRBJ1-3|.|TRBV19|once
CASRRDRSSGNTIYF
TGTGCCAGTCGAAGAGACAGAAGCTCTGGAAACACCATATATTTT
>TRBJ2-2|.|TRBV18|.
CASSPSFGRAGELFF
TGTGCCAGCTCACCGTCCTTTGGTAGGGCCGGGGAGCTGTTTTTT
>TRBJ2-5|.|TRBV25-1|.
CASSPTREEGRLQETQYF
TGTGCCAGCAGTCCGACGAGAGAGGAGGGACGCTTACAAGAGACCCAGTACTTC
>TRBJ1-5|.|TRBV30|.
CAWNDGNQPQHF
TGTGCCTGGAACGATGGCAATCAGCCCCAGCATTTT
>TRBJ2-7|TRBD2|TRBV6-6|.
CASRKREGDYEQYF
TGTGCCAGCAGGAAAAGGGAGGGTGACTACGAGCAGTACTTC
>TRBJ2-7|TRBD2|TRBV7-2|.
CASSPGTSGRGPSYEQYF
TGTGCCAGCAGCCCCGGGACTAGCGGGAGAGGGCCCTCCTACGAGCAGTACTTC
>TRBJ2-7|.|TRBV6-6|.
CASTPSGWGEQYF
TGTGCCAGCACCCCCTCGGGGTGGGGCGAGCAGTACTTC
>TRBJ2-3|.|TRBV9|.
CASSVAGALTDTQYF
TGTGCCAGCAGCGTAGCGGGGGCGCTAACAGATACGCAGTATTTT
>TRBJ1-1|.|TRBV15|.
CATSSQMGVWTEAFF
TGTGCCACCAGCAGCCAAATGGGGGTCTGGACTGAAGCTTTCTTT
>TRBJ2-3|TRBD1|TRBV29-1|once
CSVGTGISTDTQYF
TGCAGCGTAGGGACAGGAATAAGCACAGATACGCAGTATTTT
>TRBJ2-2|.|TRBV30|.
CAWSKGAGSGELFF
TGTGCCTGGAGTAAGGGGGCGGGGTCCGGGGAGCTGTTTTTT
>TRBJ1-1|.|TRBV16|.
CASSQRWGNTEAFF
TGTGCCAGCAGCCAACGTTGGGGTAACACTGAAGCTTTCTTT
>TRBJ2-6|.|TRBV7-9|.
CASSPGGTGGSGANVLTF
TGTGCCAGCAGCCCGGGGGGGACAGGAGGCTCCGGGGCCAACGTCCTGACTTTC
>TRBJ1-2|.|TRBV11-3|few
CASSLRGLGYGYTF
TGTGCCAGCAGCTTACGAGGTCTTGGCTATGGCTACACCTTC
>TRBJ2-5|TRBD1|TRBV4-3|.
CASSRLSGTAQETQYF
TGCGCCAGCAGCCGCCTTTCCGGGACAGCTCAAGAGACCCAGTACTTC
>TRBJ2-2|.|TRBV5-1|.
CASSWGLGSNTGELFF
TGCGCCAGCAGCTGGGGGTTGGGGTCGAACACCGGGGAGCTGTTTTTT
>TRBJ1-5|.|TRBV21-1|.
CASTLFWNQPQHF
TGTGCCAGCACCCTTTTTTGGAATCAGCCCCAGCATTTT
>TRBJ1-1|.|TRBV12-5|.
CASGSLQASEAFF
TGTGCTAGTGGTTCTCTACAAGCGAGTGAAGCTTTCTTT
>TRBJ2-5|.|TRBV29-1|.
CSVARLGRNQETQYF
TGCAGCGTCGCCCGACTCGGACGGAACCAAGAGACCCAGTACTTC
>TRBJ1-6|.|TRBV28|.
CASSLGGRPAPLHF
TGTGCCAGCAGTTTAGGAGGACGGCCCGCACCCCTCCACTTT
>TRBJ1-2|.|TRBV12-5|.
CASGLDGRGGGYTF
TGTGCTAGTGGTTTGGATGGCAGGGGAGGTGGCTACACCTTC
>TRBJ2-2|TRBD2|TRBV7-9|.
CAGGASGGRVELFF
TGTGCAGGGGGGGCTAGCGGGGGTCGCGTGGAGCTGTTTTTT
>TRBJ2-3|TRBD2|TRBV9|.
CASSGRLAGDRDTQYF
TGTGCCAGCAGCGGGCGACTAGCGGGAGATAGAGATACGCAGTATTTT
>TRBJ2-1|.|TRBV12-2|.
CASRLPREGTAYNEQFF
TGTGCAAGTCGCTTACCACGGGAGGGAACCGCCTACAATGAGCAGTTCTTC
>TRBJ2-3|TRBD2|TRBV5-6|.
CASSPGAGGSTDTQYF
TGTGCCAGCAGCCCGGGGGCGGGAGGGAGCACAGATACGCAGTATTTT
>TRBJ1-2|TRBD1|TRBV7-9|.
CASGWTGGNYGYTF
TGTGCCAGCGGTTGGACAGGGGGTAACTATGGCTACACCTTC
>TRBJ1-1|.|TRBV30|.
CAWSVEVRNTEAFF
TGTGCCTGGAGTGTAGAAGTCAGGAACACTGAAGCTTTCTTT
>TRBJ2-7|.|TRBV4-3|.
CASSHAQGPGNEQYF
TGCGCCAGCAGCCACGCCCAGGGACCGGGAAACGAGCAGTACTTC
>TRBJ1-3|.|TRBV7-9|.
CASSSRTKTPGNTIYF
TGTGCCAGCAGCTCGCGGACGAAAACTCCTGGAAACACCATATATTTT
>TRBJ1-1|.|TRBV5-4|few
CASSTRQWENTEAFF
TGTGCCAGCAGCACGCGACAGTGGGAGAACACTGAAGCTTTCTTT
>TRBJ2-6|TRBD1|TRBV15|.
CATSRDLRTGGNSGANVLTF
TGTGCCACCAGCAGAGATTTGAGAACAGGGGGCAACTCTGGGGCCAACGTCCTGACTTTC